Listed here is a single T cell receptor (beta chain). Its binding antigen is unknown. No base quality information exists; no much larger clone differs at one position. Taken from the germline V gene, the CDR1 and CDR2 loops are MNHNS and SASEGT. The CDR3 runs 14 residues from the cysteine to the phenylalanine. Of all the DNA, just the CDR3 is kept, 42 bases in frame from base 1. The germline V and J ends show losses of 7 bases and 5 bases respectively, and no gene match explains 11 bases of the junction. This sample stems from a study of cytotoxic CD8 clonotypes in ibrutinib-treated CLL listed by TCRdb under 2021. For the wider study: The cohort had about a dozen relapsed/refractory and more than 14 treatment-naive patients; roughly 17 were IGHV unmutated. Responses were partial in roughly 24 patients and complete in 2; after median around 72 months follow-up, some 14 stayed in remission and some twelve progressed. Samples at response were collected after a median of around twelve months of treatment, with a range of roughly 6 to 40 months. On average, each sample yielded 255,043 productive templates and about 95,000 productive rearrangements. Longitudinal samples were available for about 30% of the roughly 90 trial participants. Cryopreserved peripheral blood mononuclear cells were obtained prior to treatment, at the time of response, and at either disease progression or sustained remission. All remission and progressive disease samples were collected while patients were still receiving ibrutinib.

A MiSeq instrument was used for deep resolution sequencing, which targeted depths ranging from 1 in 1 million up to 1 in 200,000 T cells, with coverage averaging 10x for each clonotype. The immunoSEQ hsTCRB Kit was used to generate TCR beta libraries. As for how the authors treated the data: The data were analyzed with ImmunoSEQ Analyzer and ImmunoSEQ Data Assistant, and V, D and J gene assignments followed IMGT definitions. Clonality was computed as one minus normalized Shannon entropy of productive rearrangement frequencies, ranging from 0 to 1. Only overrepresented clonotypes making up at least 0.05% of each patient's repertoire were included in the public clonotype analysis. About a dozen age-matched healthy donor repertoires from immuneACCESS served as clonality controls. Here the immuneACCESS table is served through TCRdb, limited to in-frame sequences with V and J called. Missing clones are a known gap in these copies; in checked studies unresolved V genes cover under half, and the rest lacks a known reason. The DNA was the basis for D and trimming; V, J and clone size are from that table. This sample lists tens of thousands of clones; about two thirds were detected once. Roughly 13% of the sample is held by the ten biggest clonotypes.

Study-level results and caveats: Public clonotypes were rare and either shrank or stayed stable during treatment, and the rise in clonality at ibrutinib response reflected expansion of private clonotypes. Clonality increased at ibrutinib response, stayed stable in sustained remission, and fell back toward baseline at progression. Baseline clonality exceeded that of age-matched healthy donors and correlated strongly with circulating CD8+ T-cell counts. Lymph node repertoires were not examined, and the timing of sampling was not matched between patients in sustained remission and those whose disease progressed.

The label giving this sample's time point can be read as: more than 10 months on ibrutinib. For TCR beta library preparation, about 1.8 micrograms of genomic DNA were isolated from cryopreserved PBMCs. Longitudinal blood samples from CLL patients on ibrutinib monotherapy underwent high-throughput TCR beta sequencing. Patients were enrolled in a phase 2 open-label single-center ibrutinib monotherapy trial. The TCR was taken from a human donor with chronic lymphocytic leukemia. The chain is assembled from TRBV6-1 and TRBJ2-7; TRBD1 agrees with 7 junctional bases. The specimen comprised PBMCs, sampled after 12 months of ibrutinib treatment. The DNA sequence is TGTGCCAGCACCCCAGGGGGAAGTCGCGACGAGCAGTACTTC. It encodes CASTPGGSRDEQYF.